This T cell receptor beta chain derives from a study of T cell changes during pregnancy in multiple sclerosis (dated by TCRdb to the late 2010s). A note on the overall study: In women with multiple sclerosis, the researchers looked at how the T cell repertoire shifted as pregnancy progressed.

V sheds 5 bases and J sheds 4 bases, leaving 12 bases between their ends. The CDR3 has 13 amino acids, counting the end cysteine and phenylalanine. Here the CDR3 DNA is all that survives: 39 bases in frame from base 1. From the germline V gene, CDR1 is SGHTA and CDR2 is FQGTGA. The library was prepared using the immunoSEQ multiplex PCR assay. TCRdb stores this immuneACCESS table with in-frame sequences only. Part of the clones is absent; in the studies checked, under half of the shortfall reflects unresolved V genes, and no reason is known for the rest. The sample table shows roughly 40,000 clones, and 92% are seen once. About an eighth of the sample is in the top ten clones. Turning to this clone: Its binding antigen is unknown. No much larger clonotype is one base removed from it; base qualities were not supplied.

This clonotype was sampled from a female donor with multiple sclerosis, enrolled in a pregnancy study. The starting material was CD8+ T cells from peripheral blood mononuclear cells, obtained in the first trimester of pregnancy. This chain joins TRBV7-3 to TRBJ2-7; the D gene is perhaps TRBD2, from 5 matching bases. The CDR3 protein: CASSDYPGYEQYF. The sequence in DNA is TGTGCCAGCAGCGACTACCCGGGATACGAGCAGTACTTC. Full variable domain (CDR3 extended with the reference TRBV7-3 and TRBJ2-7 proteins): GAGVSQTPSNKVTEKGKYVELRCDPISGHTALYWYRQSLGQGPEFLIYFQGTGAADDSGLPNDRFFAVRPEGSVSTLKIQRTERGDSAVYLCASSDYPGYEQYFGPGTRLTVT.